The 10 T cell receptor beta chains presented below share a single source sample, sequenced in a study of T cell responses to AZD1222 COVID-19 vaccine. Profiled with immunoSEQ multiplex PCR; TCRdb holds only in-frame clones, not every one. This table has over 150,000 clones, about 92% appearing once. The starting material was peripheral blood, obtained on day 0 of MenACWY control vaccination. These receptors all come from an adult in good health.

The genes are TRBV19 and TRBJ1-2; D uncertain. Germline V gives CDR1 LNHDA, CDR2 SQIVND (reference sequence). V was trimmed by 1 base and J by 6 bases, leaving 9 bases between them. The CDR3 runs to 13 residues. This chain's CDR3 is CASSIAGSHGYTF. The CDR3 DNA sequence: TGTGCCAGTAGTATAGCCGGGTCCCATGGCTACACCTTC. Combining the CDR3 with reference TRBV19 and TRBJ1-2 gives the whole variable domain DGGITQSPKYLFRKEGQNVTLSCEQNLNHDAMYWYRQDPGQGLRLIYYSQIVNDFQKGDIAEGYSVSREKKESFPLTVTSAQKNPTAFYLCASSIAGSHGYTFGSGTRLTVV.

The V gene is TRBV7-2, the J gene TRBJ2-1; TRBD2 aligns across 7 bases. This CDR3 region has 16 residues. Germline V gives CDR1 SGHTA, CDR2 FQGNSA. The V and J ends lost 6 bases and 4 bases, in that order; junction bases with no gene match: 12. CDR3 DNA: TGTGCCAGCAGGGAACGAATTAGCGGGTTTTACAATGAGCAGTTCTTC. Translation gives CASRERISGFYNEQFF.

This clone was counted once. The chain joins TRBV12-3 or TRBV12-4 to TRBJ2-7, with TRBD1 matching over 7 bases. The trim removed 5 bases at V and 9 bases at J, leaving 10 bases unmatched. CDR3 size: 13 residues. Here the CDR3 DNA reads TGTGCCAGCAGTAACCCGGGACAGCCCAGGCAGTACTTC. Translated, it gives CASSNPGQPRQYF.

The CDR3 DNA reads as TGTGCCAGCAGTTTAGGGCAGGGGAGCTACGAGCAGTACTTC. Protein product: CASSLGQGSYEQYF. The gene calls are TRBV27 and TRBJ2-7; tentative D call: TRBD1 (6 bases). CDR3 size: 14 residues. The germline CDR1 and CDR2 sequences are MNHEY and SMNVEV (reference sequence). V was shortened by 2 bases and J by 3 bases, with 11 bases between the two germline ends.

Note on this clone: Distinct nucleotide sequences in the sample also encode this CDR3. The gene calls are TRBV19 and TRBJ1-1, with TRBD1 matching over 7 bases. Germline assignment: CDR1 LNHDA and CDR2 SQIVND (reference sequence). J lost 4 bases, V lost 6 bases, and 8 bases had no gene match. The CDR3 runs 14 residues. Here the CDR3 reads CASSRGAGGTEAFF. Written as DNA, the CDR3 is TGTGCCAGTAGCCGAGGGGCAGGGGGCACTGAAGCTTTCTTT. The full variable domain, rest sourced from reference TRBV19 and TRBJ1-1, is DGGITQSPKYLFRKEGQNVTLSCEQNLNHDAMYWYRQDPGQGLRLIYYSQIVNDFQKGDIAEGYSVSREKKESFPLTVTSAQKNPTAFYLCASSRGAGGTEAFFGQGTRLTVV.

This chain connects TRBV5-6 to TRBJ1-5; D gene ambiguous. The CDR3 has 14 residues. Germline CDR1 reads SGHDT; CDR2 reads YYEEEE. The ends were cut back, 0 bases at V and 7 bases at J, with 11 bases in the middle. In DNA form, the CDR3 reads TGTGCCAGCAGCTTGGACGGGGTAGGCCAGCCCCAGCATTTT. This sequence encodes CASSLDGVGQPQHF.

This clone was counted once. CDR3 in amino acids: CASSTGTSGRGETQYF. The CDR3 DNA is TGTGCCAGTAGTACCGGGACTAGCGGAAGGGGGGAGACCCAGTACTTC. The J gene is TRBJ2-5, the V gene TRBV19; 11 bases map to TRBD2. The CDR3 is 16 residues long. J lost 5 bases, V lost 4 bases, and 9 bases had no gene match. The V gene's germline CDR1 is LNHDA and CDR2 SQIVND (reference sequence).

The genes are TRBV10-3 and TRBJ2-7; D might be TRBD1 (6 bases). V was pared by 3 bases and J by 6 bases, with 12 bases between. CDR1 and CDR2 from the germline V gene are ENHRY and SYGVKD. This CDR3 has 13 residues. The CDR3: CAISDRTDAEQYF. For the CDR3, the DNA is TGTGCCATCAGTGACAGGACAGACGCCGAGCAGTACTTC.

This rearrangement joins TRBV11-3 to TRBJ1-2; 10 bases line up with TRBD1. The germline gives CDR1 SGHNT, CDR2 YENEEA. J gave up 13 bases and V 5 bases, and 4 bases lay outside the gene matches. This CDR3 is 11 amino acids long. CDR3 nucleotides: TGTGCCAGCAGCCTAGGACAGGGGGTCACCTTC. Protein product: CASSLGQGVTF.

The chain uses TRBV19 and TRBJ2-3; 11 bases align to TRBD2. This CDR3 has 16 amino acids. V lost 2 bases and J lost 3; bases outside the gene matches: 4. Germline-derived CDR1 and CDR2 are LNHDA and SQIVND (reference sequence). The CDR3 nucleotides are TGTGCCAGTAGTATACGGCTAGCGGGAGGTACAGATACGCAGTATTTT. This codes for CASSIRLAGGTDTQYF.